These 13 T cell receptor beta chains were all obtained from the same sample, sequenced in a study of blood T cell repertoires in COVID-19. Profiling relied on immunoSEQ multiplex PCR, and the TCRdb table lists in-frame clones only, not all of them. Here the sample spans about 150,000 clones, about 92% being singletons. The sequencing input was peripheral blood. The receptors shown here come from a human donor in a cohort sampled during active COVID-19.

This clone was counted between two and nine times. The rearrangement links TRBV3-1 (or the pseudogene TRBV3-2) to TRBJ1-5, with D unresolved. The V gene lost 3 bases and the J gene lost 2 bases, with 8 bases spanning the gap. This CDR3 spans 14 amino acids. Germline-derived CDR1 and CDR2 are LGHDT and YNNKEL (reference sequence). As DNA, the CDR3 is TGTGCCAGCAGCCACCGCGGGGGCAATCAGCCCCAGCATTTT. Translating gives CASSHRGGNQPQHF.

The CDR3 spells CASSFGTVGTGELFF. The CDR3, as DNA: TGCGCCAGCAGCTTCGGGACAGTAGGGACCGGGGAGCTGTTTTTT. The chain links TRBV5-1 to TRBJ2-2, with TRBD1 identical over 7 bases. Germline V lookup: CDR1 SGHRS, CDR2 YFSETQ. The ends lost 2 bases at V and 5 bases at J; junction bases unmatched: 6. This CDR3 spans 15 amino acids.

V gene TRBV7-2 combines with J gene TRBJ1-5; no clear D. CDR3 length: 15 residues. The V gene's germline CDR1 is SGHTA and CDR2 FQGNSA. The V and J ends lost 3 bases and 4 bases respectively, with 13 bases between them. CDR3: CASSLGGRDNQPQHF. In DNA form, the CDR3 reads TGTGCCAGCAGCTTGGGAGGGAGGGATAATCAGCCCCAGCATTTT.

The V gene is TRBV3-1 (or the pseudogene TRBV3-2), the J gene TRBJ2-1; the D gene is possibly TRBD2 (5 bases). CDR1 and CDR2 from the germline V gene are LGHDT and YNNKEL (reference sequence). CDR3 length: 13 amino acids. V was shortened by 1 base and J by 11 bases, with 12 bases between the two germline ends. The CDR3 spells CASSQALVSKQFF. CDR3 DNA: TGTGCCAGCAGCCAAGCACTAGTTAGTAAGCAGTTCTTC.

This clone was picked up a small number of times. The V gene is TRBV5-6, the J gene TRBJ1-4; D is ambiguous. V was clipped by 1 base and J by 4 bases, with 8 bases between them. The CDR3 is 14 amino acids. Germline V CDR1 and CDR2: SGHDT, YYEEEE. The CDR3 DNA reads as TGTGCCAGCAGCTTGTTGGCAAATAATGAAAAACTGTTTTTT. It is translated as CASSLLANNEKLFF. Full variable domain (outside the CDR3, taken from reference TRBV5-6 and TRBJ1-4): DAGVTQSPTHLIKTRGQQVTLRCSPKSGHDTVSWYQQALGQGPQFIFQYYEEEERQRGNFPDRFSGHQFPNYSSELNVNALLLGDSALYLCASSLLANNEKLFFGSGTQLSVL.

J is TRBJ1-1 and V is TRBV10-1; 7 positions match TRBD1. The CDR3 covers 12 residues. V gave up 3 bases and J gave up 7 bases; unmatched junction bases: 2. Per the germline V gene, CDR1 is WNHNN and CDR2 is SYGVQD (reference sequence). The CDR3 here is CASSDRDSEAFF. For the CDR3, the DNA is TGCGCCAGCAGTGACCGGGACAGTGAAGCTTTCTTT.

This sequence joins TRBV3-1 (or the pseudogene TRBV3-2) and TRBJ1-1, with 7 nucleotides matching TRBD1. V shed 4 bases and J 1 base; nucleotides not matched to a gene: 6. This CDR3 is 15 amino acids long. From germline, CDR1 is LGHDT and CDR2 YNNKEL (reference sequence). The CDR3 spells CASSLADRKNTEAFF. The CDR3 nucleotides read TGTGCCAGCAGCCTGGCGGACAGGAAGAACACTGAAGCTTTCTTT.

This clone was observed a single time. This sequence joins TRBV21-1 and TRBJ1-1; the D call TRBD1 from the table was never checked on the DNA. TRBV21-1 is marked as a pseudogene. The CDR3 length is 15 residues. The CDR3 region has the DNA TGTGCCAGCAGCAAAACAGCTACGATGAACACTGAAGCTTTCTTT. It codes for CASSKTATMNTEAFF.

The CDR3 DNA is TGTGCCTGGAGTGTTGGGGGGACTGGGGCCAACGTCCTGACTTTC. Its translation: CAWSVGGTGANVLTF. The chain is built from TRBV30 and TRBJ2-6, with D possibly matching TRBD2 (6 bases). Trimming cost V 0 bases and J 2 bases, with 8 bases left between them. The CDR3 totals 15 residues. Germline V gene data show CDR1 as GTSNPN and CDR2 as SVGIG (reference sequence).

The gene calls are TRBV9 and TRBJ1-2; 9 bases are a match to TRBD1. Germline V gene data show CDR1 as SGDLS and CDR2 as YYNGEE. With 0 bases clipped from V and 7 bases from J, the junction kept 4 bases outside the gene matches. The CDR3 is 14 amino acids. The CDR3 loop is CASSVGGDRAGYTF. CDR3 bases: TGTGCCAGCAGCGTAGGGGGGGACAGGGCTGGCTACACCTTC.

This sequence joins TRBV4-1 and TRBJ2-7; 8 bases map to TRBD2. Germline loops: CDR1 MGHRA, CDR2 YSYEKL. The junction had 8 bases not matched to a gene; V was cut back by 4 bases and J by 0 bases. CDR3 length: 16 amino acids. The CDR3 sequence: CASSRVAGTYSYEQYF. In DNA form, the CDR3 reads TGCGCCAGCAGCCGGGTAGCGGGGACCTACTCCTACGAGCAGTACTTC.

The chain is built from TRBV6-6 and TRBJ1-2, with D hard to call. CDR1 is MNHNY, CDR2 SVGAGI, per germline (reference sequence). CDR3 length: 14 amino acids. Trimming cost V 2 bases and J 4 bases, with 11 bases left between them. Here the CDR3 reads CASSYSLPGYGYTF. The CDR3 DNA follows: TGTGCCAGCAGTTACAGCCTCCCCGGCTATGGCTACACCTTC.

This clone was picked up one time. This CDR3 reads CASSLEGAQGEPQYF. The CDR3 coding sequence is TGTGCCAGCAGCTTAGAAGGGGCACAGGGTGAGCCGCAGTATTTT. V gene TRBV11-1 combines with J gene TRBJ2-3; possible D gene TRBD1, 6 bases. Germline CDR1 and CDR2: SGHAT and FQDESV (reference sequence). Trimming cost V 1 base and J 10 bases, with 18 bases left between them. The CDR3 has 15 residues.